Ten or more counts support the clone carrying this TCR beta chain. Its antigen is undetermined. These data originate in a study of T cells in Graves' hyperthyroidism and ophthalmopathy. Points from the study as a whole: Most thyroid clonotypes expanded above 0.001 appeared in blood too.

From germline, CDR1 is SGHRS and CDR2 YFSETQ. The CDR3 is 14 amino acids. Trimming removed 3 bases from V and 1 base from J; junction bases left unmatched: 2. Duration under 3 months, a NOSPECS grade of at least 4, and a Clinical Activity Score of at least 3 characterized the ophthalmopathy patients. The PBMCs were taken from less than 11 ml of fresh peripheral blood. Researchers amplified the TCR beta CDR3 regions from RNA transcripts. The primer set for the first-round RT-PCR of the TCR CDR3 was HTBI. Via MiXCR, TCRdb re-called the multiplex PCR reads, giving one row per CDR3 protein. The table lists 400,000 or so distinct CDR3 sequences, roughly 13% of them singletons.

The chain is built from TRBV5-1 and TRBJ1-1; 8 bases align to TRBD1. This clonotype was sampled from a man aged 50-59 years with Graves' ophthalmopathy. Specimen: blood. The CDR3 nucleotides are TGCGCCAGCAGCTCGGGACAGGAGAACACTGAAGCTTTCTTT. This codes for CASSSGQENTEAFF.